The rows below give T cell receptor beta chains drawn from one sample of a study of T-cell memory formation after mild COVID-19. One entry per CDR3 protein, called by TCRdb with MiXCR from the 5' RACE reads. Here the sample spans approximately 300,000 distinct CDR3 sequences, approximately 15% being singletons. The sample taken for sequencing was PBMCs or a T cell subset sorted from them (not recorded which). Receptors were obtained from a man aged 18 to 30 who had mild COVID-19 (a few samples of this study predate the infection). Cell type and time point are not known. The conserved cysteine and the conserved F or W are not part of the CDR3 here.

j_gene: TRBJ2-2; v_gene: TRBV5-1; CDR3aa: ASSLEGPGELF
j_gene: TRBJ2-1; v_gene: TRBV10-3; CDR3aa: AIRAGADNNEQF
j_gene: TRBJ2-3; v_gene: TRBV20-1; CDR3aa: SARSRDRGRTDTQY
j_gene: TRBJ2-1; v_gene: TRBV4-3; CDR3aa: ASSQDDPGQGAHRQGNEQF
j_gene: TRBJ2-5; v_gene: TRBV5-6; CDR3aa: ASSFRKVRETQY
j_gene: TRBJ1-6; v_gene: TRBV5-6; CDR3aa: ASSPIGTASSYNSPLH
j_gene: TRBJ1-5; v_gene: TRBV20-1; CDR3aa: SAVDRVEQPQH
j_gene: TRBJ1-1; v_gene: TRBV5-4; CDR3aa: ASSWATEEAF
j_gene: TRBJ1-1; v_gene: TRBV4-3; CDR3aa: ASSQDRVMRAF
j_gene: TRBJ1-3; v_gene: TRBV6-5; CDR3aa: ASSYDMGLGNTIY
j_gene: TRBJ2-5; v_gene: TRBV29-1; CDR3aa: SVPFSGQETQY
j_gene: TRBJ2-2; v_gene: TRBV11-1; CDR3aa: ASSLREFTGELF
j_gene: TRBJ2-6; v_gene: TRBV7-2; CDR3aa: ASSFFVASSGANVLT
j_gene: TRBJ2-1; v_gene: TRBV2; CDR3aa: ASTPFKGTYNEQF
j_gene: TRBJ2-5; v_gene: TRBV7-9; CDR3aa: ASSLAGNQY
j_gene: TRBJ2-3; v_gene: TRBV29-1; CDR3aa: SVDRRGGRGDTQY
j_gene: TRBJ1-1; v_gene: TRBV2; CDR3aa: ASQGENTEAF
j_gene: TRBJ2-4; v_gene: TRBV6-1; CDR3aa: ASRERKAKNIQY
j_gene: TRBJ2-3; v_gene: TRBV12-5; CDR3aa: ASGLEAGADTQY
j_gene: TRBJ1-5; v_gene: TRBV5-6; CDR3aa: ASSLSGGDQPQH
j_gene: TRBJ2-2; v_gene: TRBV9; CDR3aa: ASSVSGGYGGELF
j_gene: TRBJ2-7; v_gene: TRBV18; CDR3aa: ASSPPQTYEQY
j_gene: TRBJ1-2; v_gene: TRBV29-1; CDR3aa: SVGERDVPHYGYT
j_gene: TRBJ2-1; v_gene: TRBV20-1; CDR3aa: SARDRLAGGNEQF
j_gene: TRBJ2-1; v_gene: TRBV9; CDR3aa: ASSVVPSGADEQF
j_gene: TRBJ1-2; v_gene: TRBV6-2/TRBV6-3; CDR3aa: ASSYLNPRAPDGYT
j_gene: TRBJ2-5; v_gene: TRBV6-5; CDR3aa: ASKLGLADGETQY
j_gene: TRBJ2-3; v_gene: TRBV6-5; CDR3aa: ASKTGRVDTQY
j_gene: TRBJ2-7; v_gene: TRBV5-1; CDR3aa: ASSRRDGIYEQY
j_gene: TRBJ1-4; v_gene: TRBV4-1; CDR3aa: ASSPQDRGGEKLF
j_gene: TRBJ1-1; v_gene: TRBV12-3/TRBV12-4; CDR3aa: ASTTPGNTEAF
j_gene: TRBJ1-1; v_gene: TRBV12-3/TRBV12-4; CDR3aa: ASSLTRMNTEAF
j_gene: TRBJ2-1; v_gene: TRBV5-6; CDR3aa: ASSLFYTGNNEQF
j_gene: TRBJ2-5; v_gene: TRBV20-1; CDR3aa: SARGTSRETQY
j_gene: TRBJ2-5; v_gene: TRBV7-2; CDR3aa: ASSLFLAGGGETQY
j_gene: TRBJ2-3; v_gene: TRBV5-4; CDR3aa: ASSLGGGAADTQY
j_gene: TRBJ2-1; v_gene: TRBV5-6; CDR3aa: ASSLGSVKQF
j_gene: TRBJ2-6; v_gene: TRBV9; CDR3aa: ASSVGPGTGANVLT
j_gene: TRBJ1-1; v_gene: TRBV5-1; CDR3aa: ASSRLGAGTEAF
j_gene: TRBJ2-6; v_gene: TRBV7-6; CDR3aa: ASSLGSGGPSGANVLT
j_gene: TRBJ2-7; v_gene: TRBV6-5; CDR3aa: ASSYPPGQGITYEQY
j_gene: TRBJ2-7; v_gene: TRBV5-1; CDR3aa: ASSRDSLEQY
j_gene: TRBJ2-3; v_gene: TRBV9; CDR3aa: ASSASSYTDTQY
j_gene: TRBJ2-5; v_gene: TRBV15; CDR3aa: ATSRSDRGLQTQY
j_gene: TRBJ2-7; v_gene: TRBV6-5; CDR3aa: ASSYSGHLYVGEQY
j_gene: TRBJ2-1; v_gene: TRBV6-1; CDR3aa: ASSGTSGTSYNEQF
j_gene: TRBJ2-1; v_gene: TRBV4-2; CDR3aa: ASSQGYGGESYNEQF
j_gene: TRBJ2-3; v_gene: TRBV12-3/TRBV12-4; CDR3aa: ASSFLRGGDTQY
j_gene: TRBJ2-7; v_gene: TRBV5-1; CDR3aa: ASSLQGQQSYEQY
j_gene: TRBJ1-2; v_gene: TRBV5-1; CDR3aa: ASSPPGQLYGYT